Listed below are T cell receptor beta chains from one sample, sequenced in a study of cytomegalovirus exposure and HLA in healthy donors. Assay: immunoSEQ multiplex PCR; the TCRdb copy retains only in-frame clones and omits some. This sample's clone table lists some 130,000 clones. The sample consisted of PBMCs. All receptors come from a woman between 40 and 50 years old in good health and CMV-seronegative. Each CDR3 is given with its conserved first and last residue. Fields, in order: J gene, D gene, V gene, CDR3 DNA, CDR3 protein. D genes are given only for firm matches.

J gene: TRBJ1-1
D gene: .
V gene: TRBV28
CDR3 DNA: TGTGCCAGCAGTTTTAACGGACTAATTGAAGCTTTCTTT
CDR3 protein: CASSFNGLIEAFF

J gene: TRBJ2-2
D gene: .
V gene: TRBV6-5
CDR3 DNA: TGTGCCAGCAGTTATTTGCGCGCGAACACCGGGGAGCTGTTTTTT
CDR3 protein: CASSYLRANTGELFF

J gene: TRBJ1-2
D gene: .
V gene: TRBV2
CDR3 DNA: TGTGCCAGCAGTGAAGCTGAGGCCAACTATGGCTACACCTTC
CDR3 protein: CASSEAEANYGYTF

J gene: TRBJ2-7
D gene: .
V gene: TRBV7-9
CDR3 DNA: TGTGCCAGCAGCCAACAGACGGGGAGCGAGCAGTACTTC
CDR3 protein: CASSQQTGSEQYF

J gene: TRBJ2-5
D gene: .
V gene: TRBV7-2
CDR3 DNA: TGTGCCAGCGGTGGGGCAGAGACCCAGTACTTC
CDR3 protein: CASGGAETQYF

J gene: TRBJ1-6
D gene: TRBD1
V gene: TRBV7-2
CDR3 DNA: TGTGCCAGCAGCTTACAGGGGGAATCACCCCTCCACTTT
CDR3 protein: CASSLQGESPLHF

J gene: TRBJ2-2
D gene: .
V gene: TRBV9
CDR3 DNA: TGTGCCAGCAGCGTATGGGCTGCCGGGGAGCTGTTTTTT
CDR3 protein: CASSVWAAGELFF

J gene: TRBJ2-3
D gene: .
V gene: TRBV14
CDR3 DNA: TGTGCCAGCAGCCAACAAACAGGGAGCACAGATACGCAGTATTTT
CDR3 protein: CASSQQTGSTDTQYF

J gene: TRBJ1-1
D gene: .
V gene: TRBV7-2
CDR3 DNA: TGTGCCAGCAGCAACACGTCCCCGAACACTGAAGCTTTCTTT
CDR3 protein: CASSNTSPNTEAFF

J gene: TRBJ1-2
D gene: .
V gene: TRBV2
CDR3 DNA: TGTGCCAGCAGTGCAGGGGAGTATGGCTACACCTTC
CDR3 protein: CASSAGEYGYTF

J gene: TRBJ1-2
D gene: .
V gene: TRBV5-1
CDR3 DNA: TGCGCCAGCAGTCTTTCCGGGGGCTATGGCTACACCTTC
CDR3 protein: CASSLSGGYGYTF

J gene: TRBJ1-1
D gene: .
V gene: TRBV5-3
CDR3 DNA: TGTGCCAGAAGCTTGTTCGGGACTCCCGAGAACACTGAAGCTTTCTTT
CDR3 protein: CARSLFGTPENTEAFF

J gene: TRBJ1-2
D gene: TRBD1
V gene: TRBV6-1
CDR3 DNA: TGTGCCAGCAGTGAACAGGGACAGGTGTACTATGGCTACACCTTC
CDR3 protein: CASSEQGQVYYGYTF

J gene: TRBJ2-5
D gene: .
V gene: TRBV9
CDR3 DNA: TGTGCCAGCAGCGTAGTTGAGGGGTGGGCGGGACAAGAGACCCAGTACTTC
CDR3 protein: CASSVVEGWAGQETQYF

J gene: TRBJ1-5
D gene: TRBD1
V gene: TRBV6-5
CDR3 DNA: TGTGCCAGCAGTTACTTAAGGGGGCACCAGCCCCAGCATTTT
CDR3 protein: CASSYLRGHQPQHF

J gene: TRBJ1-1
D gene: .
V gene: TRBV5-1
CDR3 DNA: TGCGCCAGCAGGTTGACAGGGAACACTGAAGCTTTCTTT
CDR3 protein: CASRLTGNTEAFF

J gene: TRBJ2-3
D gene: TRBD1
V gene: TRBV7-9
CDR3 DNA: TGTGCCAGCAGCGAACAGGGGGTTACGTCAGATACGCAGTATTTT
CDR3 protein: CASSEQGVTSDTQYF

J gene: TRBJ1-4
D gene: TRBD1
V gene: TRBV29-1
CDR3 DNA: TGCAGCGGGAGGGTGGGACAGGGGACTGAAAAACTGTTTTTT
CDR3 protein: CSGRVGQGTEKLFF

J gene: TRBJ1-1
D gene: TRBD1
V gene: TRBV29-1
CDR3 DNA: TGCAGCGTTCTGGACAGGCCGCAAGCTTTCTTT
CDR3 protein: CSVLDRPQAFF

J gene: TRBJ1-2
D gene: .
V gene: TRBV4-2
CDR3 DNA: TGTGCCAGCAGCCAAGAATTGACGGGGGACTATGGCTACACCTTC
CDR3 protein: CASSQELTGDYGYTF

J gene: TRBJ1-2
D gene: .
V gene: TRBV28
CDR3 DNA: TGTGCCAGCAGTCTTGAGAACAGTGCGTTGAGCTATGGCTACACCTTC
CDR3 protein: CASSLENSALSYGYTF

J gene: TRBJ1-1
D gene: .
V gene: TRBV5-5
CDR3 DNA: TGTGCCAGCAGTACGGGGGGAACGAACACTGAAGCTTTCTTT
CDR3 protein: CASSTGGTNTEAFF

J gene: TRBJ1-2
D gene: TRBD1
V gene: TRBV19
CDR3 DNA: TGTGCCAGTGGGGACAGGGTGGAACGTGGCTACACCTTC
CDR3 protein: CASGDRVERGYTF

J gene: TRBJ1-1
D gene: .
V gene: TRBV19
CDR3 DNA: TGTGCCTCAGGGCAGAACACTGAAGCTTTCTTT
CDR3 protein: CASGQNTEAFF

J gene: TRBJ2-3
D gene: TRBD2
V gene: TRBV6-4
CDR3 DNA: TGTGCCAGCAGCGGGCTAGCGGGGGGAGATACGCAGTATTTT
CDR3 protein: CASSGLAGGDTQYF

J gene: TRBJ2-5
D gene: .
V gene: TRBV2
CDR3 DNA: TGTGCCAGCAGTGAAGGGCCGGGGACCCAGTACTTC
CDR3 protein: CASSEGPGTQYF

J gene: TRBJ1-1
D gene: .
V gene: TRBV20-1
CDR3 DNA: TGCAGTGCTAGTGTTATCACTGAAGCTTTCTTT
CDR3 protein: CSASVITEAFF

J gene: TRBJ1-3
D gene: .
V gene: TRBV11-3
CDR3 DNA: TGTGCCAGCAGCTTACCAGGGGCCGGAGACACCATATATTTT
CDR3 protein: CASSLPGAGDTIYF

J gene: TRBJ2-1
D gene: .
V gene: TRBV7-2
CDR3 DNA: TGTGCCAGCAGCTTAGCGGGCAGGGGTGAGCAGTTCTTC
CDR3 protein: CASSLAGRGEQFF

J gene: TRBJ1-6
D gene: .
V gene: TRBV10-3
CDR3 DNA: TGTGCCATCAGTGACCAGGGAAATTCACCCCTCCACTTT
CDR3 protein: CAISDQGNSPLHF

J gene: TRBJ1-2
D gene: .
V gene: TRBV10-3
CDR3 DNA: TGTGCCATCAGCCTACAGGGAGGGGACGGCTATGGCTACACCTTC
CDR3 protein: CAISLQGGDGYGYTF

J gene: TRBJ2-2
D gene: TRBD1
V gene: TRBV18
CDR3 DNA: TGTGCCAGCTCGGAAAGGGACAGGGCGGACACCGGGGAGCTGTTTTTT
CDR3 protein: CASSERDRADTGELFF

J gene: TRBJ2-3
D gene: .
V gene: TRBV6-6
CDR3 DNA: TGTGCCAGCAGTTACTCTACGGCAGATACGCAGTATTTT
CDR3 protein: CASSYSTADTQYF

J gene: TRBJ2-7
D gene: .
V gene: TRBV5-6
CDR3 DNA: TGTGCCAGCAACGCAGGGTTCTACGAGCAGTACTTC
CDR3 protein: CASNAGFYEQYF

J gene: TRBJ2-1
D gene: .
V gene: TRBV9
CDR3 DNA: TGTGCCAGCAGCGTGGGGGGTAGCAATGAGCAGTTCTTC
CDR3 protein: CASSVGGSNEQFF

J gene: TRBJ2-7
D gene: .
V gene: TRBV19
CDR3 DNA: TGTGCCAGTAGCACGACCGGAGCCTACGAGCAGTACTTC
CDR3 protein: CASSTTGAYEQYF

J gene: TRBJ2-5
D gene: .
V gene: TRBV6-1
CDR3 DNA: TGTGCCAGCAGTGAAGAAAGCGGGACAGGTCAAGAGACCCAGTACTTC
CDR3 protein: CASSEESGTGQETQYF

J gene: TRBJ1-3
D gene: .
V gene: TRBV11-3
CDR3 DNA: TGTGCCAGCAGCTTAGCCGGTCTTTCTGGAAACACCATATATTTT
CDR3 protein: CASSLAGLSGNTIYF

J gene: TRBJ2-1
D gene: TRBD1
V gene: TRBV6-1
CDR3 DNA: TGTGCCAGCAGGGGGACAGGGGGCTCCGACAATGAGCAGTTCTTC
CDR3 protein: CASRGTGGSDNEQFF

J gene: TRBJ1-1
D gene: TRBD1
V gene: TRBV29-1
CDR3 DNA: TGCAGCGTTGACGGGACAGAAAACAAGGCTTTCTTT
CDR3 protein: CSVDGTENKAFF

J gene: TRBJ2-2
D gene: .
V gene: TRBV15
CDR3 DNA: TGTGCCACCAGCAGAGATAGCTTTGCCGGGGAGCTGTTTTTT
CDR3 protein: CATSRDSFAGELFF

J gene: TRBJ2-5
D gene: .
V gene: TRBV9
CDR3 DNA: TGTGCCAGCAGCCCCGGTATGGGCAAAGAGACCCAGTACTTC
CDR3 protein: CASSPGMGKETQYF

J gene: TRBJ2-4
D gene: TRBD1
V gene: TRBV19
CDR3 DNA: TGTGCCAGTAGTATAGTAGTGGGACAGGCGATAGCCAAAAACATTCAGTACTTC
CDR3 protein: CASSIVVGQAIAKNIQYF

J gene: TRBJ2-7
D gene: TRBD1
V gene: TRBV7-9
CDR3 DNA: TGTGCCAGCAGCTTAACAGGGGTAGCGTACGAGCAGTACTTC
CDR3 protein: CASSLTGVAYEQYF

J gene: TRBJ2-5
D gene: TRBD1
V gene: TRBV5-1
CDR3 DNA: TGCGCCAGCAGCTTGGATATCCGGGACAGGGATGTGGAAGAGACCCAGTACTTC
CDR3 protein: CASSLDIRDRDVEETQYF

J gene: TRBJ1-2
D gene: TRBD1
V gene: TRBV7-3
CDR3 DNA: TGTGCCAGCAGCCCCTCAGGGGGCGAAAGCTATGGCTACACCTTC
CDR3 protein: CASSPSGGESYGYTF

J gene: TRBJ1-1
D gene: .
V gene: TRBV11-3
CDR3 DNA: TGTGCCAGCAGCAAGAGGGCGGGTGGGAACACTGAAGCTTTCTTT
CDR3 protein: CASSKRAGGNTEAFF

J gene: TRBJ1-4
D gene: .
V gene: TRBV7-6
CDR3 DNA: TGTGCCAGCAGCTCATCCTACAGGGTTGCTAATGAAAAACTGTTTTTT
CDR3 protein: CASSSSYRVANEKLFF

J gene: TRBJ2-4
D gene: TRBD2
V gene: TRBV18
CDR3 DNA: TGTGCCAGCTCACCACCGGTAGCGGGGGGGCCGGCCAAAAACATTCAGTACTTC
CDR3 protein: CASSPPVAGGPAKNIQYF

J gene: TRBJ2-7
D gene: .
V gene: TRBV19
CDR3 DNA: TGTGCCAGTAGTACTTCCCGGGTCTACGAGCAGTACTTC
CDR3 protein: CASSTSRVYEQYF

J gene: TRBJ1-2
D gene: .
V gene: TRBV5-1
CDR3 DNA: TGCGCCAGCAGCTTGGCCTCCAACTATGGCTACACCTTC
CDR3 protein: CASSLASNYGYTF

J gene: TRBJ2-3
D gene: TRBD2
V gene: TRBV5-4
CDR3 DNA: TGTGCCAGCAGCCGAAGCCTAGCGGGCTTAGATACGCAGTATTTT
CDR3 protein: CASSRSLAGLDTQYF

J gene: TRBJ2-3
D gene: TRBD2
V gene: TRBV7-3
CDR3 DNA: TGTGCCAGCAGCCCCCGGAAAGCGGGGGCCCTAAACACAGATACGCAGTATTTT
CDR3 protein: CASSPRKAGALNTDTQYF